This T cell receptor beta chain was sequenced during a study of T-cell reconstitution after alpha-beta-depleted transplantation in children. TCRbeta library preparation incorporated unique molecular identifiers. Each CDR3 protein gets one entry after TCRdb re-called the PCR reads with MiXCR. In the table there are about 360,000 distinct CDR3 sequences, 13% of which are singletons. Specimen: PBMCs, collected from the stem cell graft. This sequence was found in a human donor who donated a stem cell graft to a child with Fanconi anemia.

The CDR3 nucleotides are TGTGCCAGCAGCTTAGGGGGACTAGCGGGGGGAGATACGCAGTATTTT. Translating gives CASSLGGLAGGDTQYF. This sequence joins TRBV7-6 and TRBJ2-3; TRBD2 aligns across 15 bases. V lost 1 base and J lost 5; bases outside the gene matches: 1. The length of the CDR3 is 16 residues. Germline CDR1 reads SGHVS; CDR2 reads FNYEAQ. Variable domain in full (rest from reference TRBV7-6 and TRBJ2-3): GAGVSQSPRYKVTKRGQDVALRCDPISGHVSLYWYRQALGQGPEFLTYFNYEAQQDKSGLPNDRFSAERPEGSISTLTIQRTEQRDSAMYRCASSLGGLAGGDTQYFGPGTRLTVL.